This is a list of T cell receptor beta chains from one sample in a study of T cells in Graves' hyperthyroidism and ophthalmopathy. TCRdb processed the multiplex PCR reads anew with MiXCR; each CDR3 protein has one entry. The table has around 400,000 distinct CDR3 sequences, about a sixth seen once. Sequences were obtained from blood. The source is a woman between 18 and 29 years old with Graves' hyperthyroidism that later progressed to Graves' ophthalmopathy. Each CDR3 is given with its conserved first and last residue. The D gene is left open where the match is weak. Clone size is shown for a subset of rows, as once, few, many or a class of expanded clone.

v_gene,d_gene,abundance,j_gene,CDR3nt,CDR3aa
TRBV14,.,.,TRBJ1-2,TGTGCCAGCAGCCAAGGGTACAGGCGGGGCTACACCTTC,CASSQGYRRGYTF
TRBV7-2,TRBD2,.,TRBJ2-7,TGTGCCAGCAGCCCGTTAGGTGGGACTAGCGGGAGTTTGGACGAGCAGTACTTC,CASSPLGGTSGSLDEQYF
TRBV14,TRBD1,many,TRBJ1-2,TGTGCCAGCAGCCAACGACAGGGTGGCTATGGCTACACCTTC,CASSQRQGGYGYTF
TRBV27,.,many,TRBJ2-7,TGTGCCAGCAGTTCGACAGGAGGGACCTACGAGCAGTACTTC,CASSSTGGTYEQYF
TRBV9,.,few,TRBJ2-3,TGTGCCAGCAGCGTAGGACTGTCGAGCACAGATACGCAGTATTTT,CASSVGLSSTDTQYF
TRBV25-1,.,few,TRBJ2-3,TGTGCCAGCAGTGAATGGGGTCGGGGCACAGATACGCAGTATTTT,CASSEWGRGTDTQYF
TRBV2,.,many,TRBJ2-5,TGTGCCAGCAGCGATCAACAGGGTGGATACCAAGAGACCCAGTACTTC,CASSDQQGGYQETQYF
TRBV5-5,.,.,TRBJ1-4,TGTGCCAGCAGCTTCTCGAGGAGAGATAATGAAAAACTGTTTTTT,CASSFSRRDNEKLFF
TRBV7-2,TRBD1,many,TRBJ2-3,TGTGCCAGCAGCCAGGGGGTCACAGATACGCAGTATTTT,CASSQGVTDTQYF
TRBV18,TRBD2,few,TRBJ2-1,TGTGCCAGCTCACCATTCGTAGCGGGAGGTCTCAATGAGCAGTTCTTC,CASSPFVAGGLNEQFF
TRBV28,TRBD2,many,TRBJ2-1,TGTGCCAGCAGTTCTCACCTCTGGCGGGAGAGTGGGGCCGGGTCCTACAATGAGCAGTTCTTC,CASSSHLWRESGAGSYNEQFF
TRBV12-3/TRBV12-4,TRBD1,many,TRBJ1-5,TGTGCCAGCAGCCGCACAGGGGGCGGTCAGCCCCAGCATTTT,CASSRTGGGQPQHF
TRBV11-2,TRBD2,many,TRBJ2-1,TGTGCCAGCAGCCGGACTAGCGGGAGGTTCACCTACAATGAGCAGTTCTTC,CASSRTSGRFTYNEQFF
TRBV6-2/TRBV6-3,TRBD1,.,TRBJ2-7,TGTGCCAGCAGTTACCCGGGACAGGGTCCGTACGAGCAGTACTTC,CASSYPGQGPYEQYF
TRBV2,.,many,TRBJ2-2,TGTGCCAGCGGAAACCCGGGTCTCAATGGGGAGCTGTTTTTT,CASGNPGLNGELFF
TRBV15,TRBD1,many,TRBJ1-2,TGTGCCACCAGCAGAGATCGGGACAGGATAACTAATGGCTACACCTTC,CATSRDRDRITNGYTF
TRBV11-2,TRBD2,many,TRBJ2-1,TGTGCCAGCAGCTTAACCGGAGGGACTAGCGGGAGCAGATATAACTCCTACAATGAGCAGTTCTTC,CASSLTGGTSGSRYNSYNEQFF
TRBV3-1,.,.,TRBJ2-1,TGTGCCAGCAGCCAAGGTGGAACTAGCTGGGCCCGCTCCTACAATGAGCAGTTCTTC,CASSQGGTSWARSYNEQFF
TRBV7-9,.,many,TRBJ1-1,TGTGCCAGCAGCTTACGAGTAGATACTGAAGCTTTCTTT,CASSLRVDTEAFF
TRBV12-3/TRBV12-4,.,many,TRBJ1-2,TGTGCCAGTAGGCCTACCATATCCTATGGCTACACCTTC,CASRPTISYGYTF
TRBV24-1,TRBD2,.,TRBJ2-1,TGTGCCACCAGTGACCGGACTAGCGGGAGTTATGAGCAGTTCTTC,CATSDRTSGSYEQFF
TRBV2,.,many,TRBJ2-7,TGTGCCAGCAGTCTCAGGCTAGACTCCTACGAGCAGTACTTC,CASSLRLDSYEQYF